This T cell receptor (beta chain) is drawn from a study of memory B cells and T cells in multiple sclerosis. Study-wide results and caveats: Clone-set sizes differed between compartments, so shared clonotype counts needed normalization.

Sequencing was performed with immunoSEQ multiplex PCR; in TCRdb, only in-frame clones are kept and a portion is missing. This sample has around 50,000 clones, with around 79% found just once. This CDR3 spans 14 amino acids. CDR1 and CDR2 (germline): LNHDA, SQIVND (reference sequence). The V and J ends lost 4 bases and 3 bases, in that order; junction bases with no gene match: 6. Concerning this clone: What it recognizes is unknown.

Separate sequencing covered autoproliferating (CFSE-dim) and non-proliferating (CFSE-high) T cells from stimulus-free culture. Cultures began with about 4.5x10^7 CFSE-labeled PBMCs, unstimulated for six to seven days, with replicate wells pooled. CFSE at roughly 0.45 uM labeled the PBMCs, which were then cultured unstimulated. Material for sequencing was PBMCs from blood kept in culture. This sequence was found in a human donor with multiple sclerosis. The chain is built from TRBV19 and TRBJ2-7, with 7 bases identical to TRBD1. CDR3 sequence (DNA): TGTGCCAGTAGTACTCATTGGGACAGCTACGAGCAGTACTTC. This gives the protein CASSTHWDSYEQYF.